The 11 T cell receptor beta chains below come from one sample, sequenced in a study of cytotoxic CD8 clonotypes in ibrutinib-treated CLL. TCRdb keeps only in-frame clones here, not all; method: immunoSEQ multiplex PCR. The sample has roughly 170,000 clones, 70% to 85% seen once; the top ten hold over 4.5%. Sequencing used PBMCs, obtained after 24 months of ibrutinib treatment. The receptor set was obtained from a human donor with chronic lymphocytic leukemia.

In regard to this clone: One junction end disagrees with the germline gene, perhaps due to a read error. The chain joins TRBV20-1 to TRBJ1-4; D might be TRBD1 (6 bases). The CDR3 contains 10 residues. Germline V gene lookup returns CDR1 DFQATT and CDR2 SNEGSKA (reference sequence). The CDR3: CSAIRDTVLF. In DNA, the CDR3 is TGCAGTGCCATAAGGGACACCGTACTTTTT.

The chain couples TRBV6-6 to TRBJ2-7, with TRBD1 matching over 7 bases. The CDR3 extends over 12 amino acids. Germline loops: CDR1 MNHNY, CDR2 SVGAGI (reference sequence). V shed 10 bases, J shed 3 bases, and the junction held 6 bases outside the gene matches. CDR3 sequence: CATEGANYEQYF. The CDR3 DNA sequence: TGTGCCACCGAGGGGGCGAACTACGAGCAGTACTTC.

V and J are TRBV29-1 and TRBJ1-2; maybe TRBD1 (6 bases). This CDR3 is built from 14 residues. Germline V gene data show CDR1 as SQVTM and CDR2 as ANQGSEA. The V and J ends lost 4 bases and 4 bases respectively, with 16 bases between them. CDR3 region: CSVVVGQNVYGYTF. CDR3 coding DNA: TGCAGCGTTGTCGTAGGACAGAACGTCTATGGCTACACCTTC. Together with reference TRBV29-1 and TRBJ1-2, the CDR3 gives the full variable domain: SAVISQKPSRDICQRGTSLTIQCQVDSQVTMMFWYRQQPGQSLTLIATANQGSEATYESGFVIDKFPISRPNLTFSTLTVSNMSPEDSSIYLCSVVVGQNVYGYTFGSGTRLTVV.

The chain links TRBV11-2 to TRBJ2-1; D is possibly TRBD2 (6 bases). The CDR3 extends over 15 amino acids. Germline values: CDR1 SGHAT, CDR2 FQNNGV. Trimming shortened V by 5 bases and J by 5 bases, and 16 bases separated the two germline ends. CDR3 amino acids: CASSPHRAGNNEQFF. CDR3 coding DNA: TGTGCCAGCAGCCCGCATCGGGCGGGGAACAATGAGCAGTTCTTC.

This chain links TRBV6-1 with TRBJ1-4; D is unresolved. Germline CDR1 reads MNHNS; CDR2 reads SASEGT. Trimming left V 4 bases short and J 0 bases short, with 6 bases between. The CDR3 is made up of 14 amino acids. CDR3 DNA sequence: TGTGCCAGCAGTGTGGGCCCAACTAATGAAAAACTGTTTTTT. Protein: CASSVGPTNEKLFF.

This rearrangement joins TRBV18 to TRBJ1-1; TRBD1 aligns across 9 bases. This CDR3 is 15 amino acids long. The J segment lost 6 bases and the V segment lost 6 bases, leaving 11 bases of the junction unmatched. Germline V gene sequence: CDR1 KGHSH, CDR2 LQKENI. CDR3 sequence reads: CASSHGTGRISEAFF. As DNA, the CDR3 is TGTGCCAGCTCTCACGGGACAGGGAGGATATCTGAAGCTTTCTTT.

The genes are TRBV30 and TRBJ1-3, with TRBD1 as a possible D gene (6 bases). The CDR3 is 13 amino acids. Per germline, CDR1 GTSNPN and CDR2 SVGIG (reference sequence). Trimming pared 1 base from V and 2 bases from J, leaving 6 bases between. The CDR3 reads CAWSAGAGNTIYF. The DNA of the CDR3 is TGTGCCTGGAGTGCAGGGGCTGGAAACACCATATATTTT.

This clone came up once. The genes are TRBV7-8 and TRBJ2-3; 8 positions match TRBD2. Trimming took 4 bases from V and 7 from J; bases not matched to a gene: 10. The CDR3 length is 15 residues. Germline assignment: CDR1 SGHVS and CDR2 FQNEAQ. DNA of the CDR3: TGTGCCAGCAGCTCGAGCGGGGGCCTAATTAATACGCAGTATTTT. Its translation is CASSSSGGLINTQYF.

The count of this clone is one. This sequence joins TRBV30 and TRBJ1-2; no reliable D call. Trimming removed 2 bases from V and 4 bases from J, with 5 bases in between. The CDR3 is made up of 11 amino acids. Germline loops: CDR1 GTSNPN, CDR2 SVGIG (reference sequence). CDR3 sequence reads: CAWSPIYGYTF. As DNA, the CDR3 is TGTGCCTGGAGTCCAATCTATGGCTACACCTTC.

The table lists this clone with a few counts. The genes are TRBV18 and TRBJ2-2; D remains unclear. Germline CDR1 and CDR2: KGHSH and LQKENI. With 3 bases removed from V and 5 bases from J, the gap between germline ends came to 10 bases. The CDR3 has 14 residues. The CDR3 here is CASSPRQTTGELFF. The CDR3 DNA follows: TGTGCCAGCTCACCTAGACAAACGACCGGGGAGCTGTTTTTT.

This rearrangement joins TRBV9 to TRBJ2-7, with a possible D match to TRBD2 (6 bases). CDR1 is SGDLS and CDR2 is YYNGEE in the germline V gene. Trimming stripped 0 bases from V and 5 bases from J, with 15 bases between. The CDR3 is made up of 15 amino acids. CDR3 sequence: CASSVVGGRGDEQYF. The CDR3 bases are TGTGCCAGCAGCGTAGTCGGCGGGCGCGGGGACGAGCAGTACTTC.